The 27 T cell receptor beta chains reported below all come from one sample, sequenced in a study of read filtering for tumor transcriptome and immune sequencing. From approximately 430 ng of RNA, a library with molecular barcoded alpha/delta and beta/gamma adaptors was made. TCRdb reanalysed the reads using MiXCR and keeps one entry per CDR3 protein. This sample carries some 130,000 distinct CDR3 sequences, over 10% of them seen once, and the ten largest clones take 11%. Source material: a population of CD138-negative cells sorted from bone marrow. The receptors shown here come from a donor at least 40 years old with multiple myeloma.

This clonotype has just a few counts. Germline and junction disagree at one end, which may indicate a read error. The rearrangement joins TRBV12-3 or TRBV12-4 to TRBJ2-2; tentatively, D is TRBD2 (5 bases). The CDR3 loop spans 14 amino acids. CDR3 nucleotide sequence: TGTGCCAGCAGTTTCACCCAGAACACCGGGGAGCTGTCTTTT. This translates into CASSFTQNTGELSF.

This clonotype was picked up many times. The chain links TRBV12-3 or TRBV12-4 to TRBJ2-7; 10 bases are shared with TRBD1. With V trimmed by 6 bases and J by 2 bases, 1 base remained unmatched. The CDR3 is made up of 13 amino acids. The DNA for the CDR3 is TGTGCCAGCAGAGGACAGGGGGCCTACGAGCAGTACTTC. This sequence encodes CASRGQGAYEQYF.

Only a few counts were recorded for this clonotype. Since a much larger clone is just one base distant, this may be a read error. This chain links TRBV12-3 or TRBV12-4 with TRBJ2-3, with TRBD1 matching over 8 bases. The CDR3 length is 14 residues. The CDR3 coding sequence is TGTGCCGGCAGAGACAGGGGAAGCACAGATACGCAGTATTTT. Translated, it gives CAGRDRGSTDTQYF.

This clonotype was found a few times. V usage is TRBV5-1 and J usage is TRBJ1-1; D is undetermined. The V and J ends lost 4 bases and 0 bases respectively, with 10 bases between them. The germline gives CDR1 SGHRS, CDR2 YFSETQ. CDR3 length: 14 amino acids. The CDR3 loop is CASSPDGLNTEAFF. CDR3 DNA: TGCGCCAGCAGCCCGGACGGGTTGAACACTGAAGCTTTCTTT.

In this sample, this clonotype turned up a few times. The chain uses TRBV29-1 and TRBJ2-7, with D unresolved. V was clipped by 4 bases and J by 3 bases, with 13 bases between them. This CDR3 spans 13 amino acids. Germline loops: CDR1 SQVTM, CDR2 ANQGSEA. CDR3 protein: CSVVPSGRYEQYF. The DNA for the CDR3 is TGCAGCGTTGTACCTTCTGGCCGCTACGAGCAGTACTTC.

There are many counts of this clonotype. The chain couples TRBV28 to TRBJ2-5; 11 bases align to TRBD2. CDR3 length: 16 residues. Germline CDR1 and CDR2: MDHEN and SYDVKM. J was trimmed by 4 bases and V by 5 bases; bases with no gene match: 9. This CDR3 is CASSTLAGGNGETQYF. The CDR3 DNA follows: TGTGCCAGCAGTACATTAGCGGGAGGGAATGGAGAGACCCAGTACTTC.

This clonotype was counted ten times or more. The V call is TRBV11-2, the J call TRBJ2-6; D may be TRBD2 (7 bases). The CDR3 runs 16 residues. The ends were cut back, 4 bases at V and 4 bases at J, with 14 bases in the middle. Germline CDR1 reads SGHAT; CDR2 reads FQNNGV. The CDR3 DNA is TGTGCCAGCAGCTCAAGAGGGGGGGTCGGGGCCAACGTCCTGACTTTC. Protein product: CASSSRGGVGANVLTF.

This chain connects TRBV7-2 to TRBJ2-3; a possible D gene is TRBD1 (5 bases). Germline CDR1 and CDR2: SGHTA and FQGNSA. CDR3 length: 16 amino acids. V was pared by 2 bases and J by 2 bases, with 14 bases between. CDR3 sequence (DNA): TGTGCCAGCAGCTTAATAGGGCGTGGGGCCACAGATACGCAGTATTTT. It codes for CASSLIGRGATDTQYF.

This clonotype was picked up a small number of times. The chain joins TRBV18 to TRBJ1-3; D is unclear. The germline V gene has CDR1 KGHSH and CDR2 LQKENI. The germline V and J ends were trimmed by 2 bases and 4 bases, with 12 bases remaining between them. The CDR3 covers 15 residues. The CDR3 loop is CASSPSSSSGNTIYF. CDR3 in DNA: TGTGCCAGCTCACCATCCAGTTCATCCGGAAACACCATATATTTT.

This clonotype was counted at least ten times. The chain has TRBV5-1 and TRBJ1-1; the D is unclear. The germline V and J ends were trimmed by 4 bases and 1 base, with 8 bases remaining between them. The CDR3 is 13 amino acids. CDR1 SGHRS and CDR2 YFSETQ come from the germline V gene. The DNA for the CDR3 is TGCGCCAGCAGCAGGGCACAGAACACTGAAGCTTTCTTT. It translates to CASSRAQNTEAFF.

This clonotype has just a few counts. This CDR3 is CASSYVGTGNTDTQYF. The CDR3 bases are TGTGCCAGCAGTTACGTCGGGACAGGCAACACAGATACGCAGTATTTT. The chain links TRBV6-2 or TRBV6-3 to TRBJ2-3, with 8 bases aligning to TRBD1. The V gene's germline CDR1 is MNHEY and CDR2 SVGEGT. CDR3 length equals 16 residues. The trim removed 2 bases at V and 2 bases at J, leaving 6 bases unmatched.

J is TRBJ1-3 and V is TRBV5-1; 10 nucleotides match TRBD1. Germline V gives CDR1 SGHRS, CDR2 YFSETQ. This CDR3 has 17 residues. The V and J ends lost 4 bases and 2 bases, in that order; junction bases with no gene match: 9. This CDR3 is CASSHLGGQGAGNTIYF. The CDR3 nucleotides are TGCGCCAGCAGCCACCTTGGCGGACAGGGGGCTGGAAACACCATATATTTT.

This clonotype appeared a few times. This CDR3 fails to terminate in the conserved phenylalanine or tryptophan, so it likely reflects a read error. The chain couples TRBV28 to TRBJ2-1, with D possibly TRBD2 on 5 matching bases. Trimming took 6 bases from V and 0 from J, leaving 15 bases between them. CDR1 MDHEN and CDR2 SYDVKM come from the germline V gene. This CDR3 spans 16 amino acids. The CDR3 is CASSREGAASYNEQFL. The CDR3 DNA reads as TGTGCCAGCAGCCGAGAAGGAGCGGCCTCCTACAATGAGCAGTTCCTC.

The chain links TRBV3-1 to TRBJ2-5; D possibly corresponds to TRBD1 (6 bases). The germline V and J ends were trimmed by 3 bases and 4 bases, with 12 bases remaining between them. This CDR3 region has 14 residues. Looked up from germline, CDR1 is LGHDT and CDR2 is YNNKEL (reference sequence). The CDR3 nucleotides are TGTGCCAGCAGCCAGAGGACAGTGGTAGAGACCCAGTACTTC. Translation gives CASSQRTVVETQYF.

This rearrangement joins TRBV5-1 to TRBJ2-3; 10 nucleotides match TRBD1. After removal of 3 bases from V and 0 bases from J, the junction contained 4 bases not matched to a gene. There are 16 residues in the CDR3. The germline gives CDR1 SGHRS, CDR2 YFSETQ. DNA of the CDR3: TGCGCCAGCAGCTCGATGGGACAGGGGAGCACAGATACGCAGTATTTT. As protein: CASSSMGQGSTDTQYF. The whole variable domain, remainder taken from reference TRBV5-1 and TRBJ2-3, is KAGVTQTPRYLIKTRGQQVTLSCSPISGHRSVSWYQQTPGQGLQFLFEYFSETQRNKGNFPGRFSGRQFSNSRSEMNVSTLELGDSALYLCASSSMGQGSTDTQYFGPGTRLTVL.

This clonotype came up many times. The CDR3 region has the DNA TGCGCCAGCAGGGACAGGGTTTGGACCGGGGAGCTGTTTTTT. Its protein is CASRDRVWTGELFF. V gene TRBV10-2 combines with J gene TRBJ2-2, with 8 bases fitting TRBD1. There are 14 residues in the CDR3. Germline V gene sequence: CDR1 WSHSY, CDR2 SAAADI. Unmatched junction bases numbered 5, after V lost 6 bases and J lost 5 bases.

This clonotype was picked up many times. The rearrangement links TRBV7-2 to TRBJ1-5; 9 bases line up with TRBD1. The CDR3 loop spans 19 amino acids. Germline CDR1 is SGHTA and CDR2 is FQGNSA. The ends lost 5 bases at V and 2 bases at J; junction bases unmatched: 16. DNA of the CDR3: TGTGCCAGCAGCATCGCCCCGTACAGGGGGCGAAGGGGCAATCAGCCCCAGCATTTT. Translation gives CASSIAPYRGRRGNQPQHF.

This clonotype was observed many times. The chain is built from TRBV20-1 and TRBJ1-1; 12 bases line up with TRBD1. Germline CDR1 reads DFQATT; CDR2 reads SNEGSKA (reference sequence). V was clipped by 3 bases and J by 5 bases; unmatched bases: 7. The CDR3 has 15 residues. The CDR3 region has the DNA TGCAGTGCTAGCGAGGGACAGGGGGCGCGTACTGAAGCTTTCTTT. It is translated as CSASEGQGARTEAFF.

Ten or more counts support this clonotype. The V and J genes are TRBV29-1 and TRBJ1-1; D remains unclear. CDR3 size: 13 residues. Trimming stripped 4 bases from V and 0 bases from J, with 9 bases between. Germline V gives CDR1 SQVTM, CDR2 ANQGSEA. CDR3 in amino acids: CSVARPLNTEAFF. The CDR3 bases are TGCAGCGTTGCGAGGCCATTGAACACTGAAGCTTTCTTT.

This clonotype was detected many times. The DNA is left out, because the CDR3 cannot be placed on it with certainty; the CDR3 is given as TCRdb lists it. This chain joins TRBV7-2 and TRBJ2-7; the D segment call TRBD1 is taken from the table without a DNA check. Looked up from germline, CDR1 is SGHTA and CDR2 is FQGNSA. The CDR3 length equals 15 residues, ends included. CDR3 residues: CASSSSTGEMYEQYF.

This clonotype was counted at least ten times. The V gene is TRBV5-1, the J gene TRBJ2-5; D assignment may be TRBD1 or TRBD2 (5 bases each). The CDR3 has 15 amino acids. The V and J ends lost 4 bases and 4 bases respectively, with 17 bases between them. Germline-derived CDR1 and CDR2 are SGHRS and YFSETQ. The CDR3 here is CASSVDTGAPETQYF. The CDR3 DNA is TGCGCCAGCAGCGTTGACACCGGGGCCCCAGAGACCCAGTACTTC.

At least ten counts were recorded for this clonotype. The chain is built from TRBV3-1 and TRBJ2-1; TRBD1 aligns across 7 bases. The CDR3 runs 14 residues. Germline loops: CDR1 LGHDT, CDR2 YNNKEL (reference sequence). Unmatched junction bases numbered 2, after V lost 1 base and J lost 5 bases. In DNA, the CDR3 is TGTGCCAGCAGCCAAGGACAGGGTAACAATGAGCAGTTCTTC. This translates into CASSQGQGNNEQFF.

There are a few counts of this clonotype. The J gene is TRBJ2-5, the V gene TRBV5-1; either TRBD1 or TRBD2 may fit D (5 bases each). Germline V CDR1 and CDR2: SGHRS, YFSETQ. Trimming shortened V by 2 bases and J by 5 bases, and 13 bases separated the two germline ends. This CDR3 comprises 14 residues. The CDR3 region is CASSFQGEFETQYF. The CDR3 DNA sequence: TGCGCCAGCAGCTTTCAGGGAGAATTTGAGACCCAGTACTTC.

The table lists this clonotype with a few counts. The CDR3 DNA sequence: TGTGCCAGCGCCCGGATGGAGGCCCAAGAGACCCAGTACTTC. Translating it yields CASARMEAQETQYF. The chain uses TRBV18 and TRBJ2-5; maybe TRBD2 (5 bases). This CDR3 has 14 residues. V was cut by 8 bases and J by 1 base, with 14 bases left in between. Germline V gene sequence: CDR1 KGHSH, CDR2 LQKENI.

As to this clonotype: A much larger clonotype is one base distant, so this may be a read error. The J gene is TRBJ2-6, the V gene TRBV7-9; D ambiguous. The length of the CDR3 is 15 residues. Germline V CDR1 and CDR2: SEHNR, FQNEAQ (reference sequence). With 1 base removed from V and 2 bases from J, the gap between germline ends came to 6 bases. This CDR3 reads CASSLGLAGANVLTF. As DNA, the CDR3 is TGTGCCAGCAGCTTAGGTCTGGCTGGGGCCAACGTCCTGACTTTC.

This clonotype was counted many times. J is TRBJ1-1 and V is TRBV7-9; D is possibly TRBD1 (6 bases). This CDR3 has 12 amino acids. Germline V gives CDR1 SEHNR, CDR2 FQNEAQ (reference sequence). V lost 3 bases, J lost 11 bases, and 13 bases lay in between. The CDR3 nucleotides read TGTGCCAGCAGCTTGGGCACAGGGCCGGCTTTCTTT. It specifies CASSLGTGPAFF.

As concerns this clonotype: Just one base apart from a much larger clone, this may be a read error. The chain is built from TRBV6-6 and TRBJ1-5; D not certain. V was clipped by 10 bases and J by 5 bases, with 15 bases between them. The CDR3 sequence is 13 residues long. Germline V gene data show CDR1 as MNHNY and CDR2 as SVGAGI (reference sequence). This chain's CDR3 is CANLGLVHQPQHF. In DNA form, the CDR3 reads TGTGCCAACTTGGGTTTGGTCCATCAGCCCCAGCATTTT.